By proportion, the clone carrying this TCR beta chain is medium-sized. Its matching antigen is unknown. Germline CDR1 and CDR2: SQVTM and ANQGSEA. The CDR3 contains 15 residues. The J segment lost 8 bases and the V segment lost 6 bases, leaving 12 bases of the junction unmatched. Individually, TCR cDNA molecules were each labelled with a unique molecular identifier. TCRdb reprocessed the 5' RACE reads with MiXCR, giving one entry per CDR3 protein. Of roughly 2,000 distinct CDR3 sequences listed, roughly 0.99% are singletons. The sample comes from a study of spatial heterogeneity in lung cancer. Whole-study results and caveats: Expanded alpha and beta TCR counts within tumors tracked tumor mutation counts.

Time point described: sample taken at primary tumor resection. The cohort: over 65 early-stage, untreated non-small cell lung cancer patients. Material for sequencing was whole RNA from tumor, nontumor lung or frozen PBMC, left unsorted. The sequence came from a male donor with early-stage non-small cell lung cancer. The source material was lung tumor tissue, sampled at surgery. The genes are TRBV29-1 and TRBJ2-1, with TRBD2 identical over 11 bases. CDR3 loop: CSVFLSGRGNDEQFF. Written as DNA, the CDR3 is TGCAGCGTCTTCCTTAGCGGGAGGGGCAACGATGAGCAGTTCTTC.